The 24 T cell receptor beta chains presented below share a single source sample, sequenced in a study of memory B cells and T cells in multiple sclerosis. After stimulus-free culture, autoproliferating CFSE-dim and non-proliferating CFSE-high T cells were sequenced separately. Replicate wells were pooled after 7 days of stimulus-free culture of around 54 million CFSE-labeled PBMCs. Sequenced by immunoSEQ multiplex PCR; TCRdb stores in-frame clones only, minus some. This table holds 30,000 to 40,000 clones, roughly 83% found once. No cognate antigen is known for these TCRs. The material sequenced was PBMCs from blood kept in culture. The receptors shown here come from a human donor with multiple sclerosis.

The chain recombines TRBV7-3 with TRBJ1-1; TRBD1 matches at 9 bases. Germline values: CDR1 SGHTA, CDR2 FQGTGA. The CDR3 covers 13 residues. With 5 bases clipped from V and 6 bases from J, the junction kept 4 bases outside the gene matches. CDR3 in amino acids: CASSQRQGAEAFF. The CDR3 coding sequence is TGTGCCAGCAGCCAACGACAGGGGGCTGAAGCTTTCTTT.

This chain links TRBV13 with TRBJ2-5; 7 bases agree with TRBD2. The J call may not be correct, given that the DNA end is closer to TRBJ2-7. The length of the CDR3 is 14 residues. Germline values: CDR1 PRHDT, CDR2 FYEKMQ (reference sequence). The DNA of the CDR3 is TGTGCCAGCGGGAGGGGTATCCGCTCCTACGAGCAGTACTTC. This gives the protein CASGRGIRSYEQYF.

V usage is TRBV7-9 and J usage is TRBJ2-5; tentatively, D is TRBD2 (7 bases). CDR1 is SEHNR and CDR2 is FQNEAQ in the germline V gene (reference sequence). The CDR3 has 14 residues. The germline V and J ends were trimmed by 0 bases and 4 bases, with 9 bases remaining between them. The CDR3 region is CASSLAGGPETQYF. The CDR3 nucleotides are TGTGCCAGCAGCTTAGCGGGGGGGCCAGAGACCCAGTACTTC.

In nucleotides, the CDR3 is TGTGCCAGCAGTGTACTACCCCCAGGCGGGTGGGCAGATACGCAGTATTTT. It encodes CASSVLPPGGWADTQYF. V usage is TRBV2 and J usage is TRBJ2-3; D is perhaps TRBD2 (5 bases). V lost 4 bases to trimming and J lost 4 bases, with 21 bases between them. CDR3 length: 17 amino acids. CDR1 and CDR2 from the germline V gene are SNHLY and FYNNEI. Filled out from reference TRBV2 and TRBJ2-3, the complete variable domain reads EPEVTQTPSHQVTQMGQEVILRCVPISNHLYFYWYRQILGQKVEFLVSFYNNEISEKSEIFDDQFSVERPDGSNFTLKIRSTKLEDSAMYFCASSVLPPGGWADTQYFGPGTRLTVL.

CDR3 in amino acids: CASSYGQGRHGELFF. DNA of the CDR3: TGTGCCAGCAGTTACGGGCAGGGTCGACACGGGGAGCTGTTTTTT. The chain is built from TRBV6-6 and TRBJ2-2; a weak D match, TRBD1 (5 bases). The germline V gene encodes CDR1 MNHNY and CDR2 SVGAGI (reference sequence). Trimming pared 2 bases from V and 7 bases from J, leaving 14 bases between. The CDR3 totals 15 residues.

Regarding this clone: Other DNA sequences in the sample encode the same CDR3. The CDR3 sequence is CASSQDRGQGFWGYTF. In DNA, the CDR3 is TGCGCCAGCAGCCAAGATAGGGGACAGGGTTTTTGGGGCTACACCTTC. This rearrangement joins TRBV4-1 to TRBJ1-2; 9 bases are a match to TRBD1. The CDR3 is made up of 16 amino acids. The V gene end was trimmed by 0 bases and the J gene end by 8 bases; junction bases not matched to a gene: 10. Germline V CDR1 and CDR2: MGHRA, YSYEKL.

The chain couples TRBV28 to TRBJ1-3; TRBD1 is a possible D gene (5 bases). V was shortened by 7 bases and J by 2 bases, with 15 bases between the two germline ends. The CDR3 runs 15 residues. From germline, CDR1 is MDHEN and CDR2 SYDVKM. The CDR3 DNA follows: TGTGCCAGCATCCCCGGGGGGACTACTGGAAACACCATATATTTT. Translated: CASIPGGTTGNTIYF.

The V and J genes are TRBV4-1 and TRBJ2-6, with TRBD1 as a possible D gene (7 bases). Trimming took off 1 base at V and 2 bases at J, with 15 bases between the two ends. CDR3 length: 18 amino acids. In germline, CDR1 is MGHRA, CDR2 YSYEKL. The CDR3 protein is CASSQVLGRGAGANVLTF. The CDR3 DNA sequence: TGCGCCAGCAGCCAAGTGTTAGGCAGGGGGGCTGGGGCCAACGTCCTGACTTTC.

V usage is TRBV6-6 and J usage is TRBJ1-5; D remains ambiguous. This CDR3 has 15 amino acids. V gave up 4 bases and J gave up 4 bases, with 14 bases separating them. Germline CDR1 reads MNHNY; CDR2 reads SVGAGI (reference sequence). The CDR3 loop is CASSWMGALNQPQHF. The CDR3 coding sequence is TGTGCCAGCAGTTGGATGGGAGCCCTTAATCAGCCCCAGCATTTT.

The table lists this clone with a count of one. This chain links TRBV5-1 with TRBJ1-6; TRBD1 aligns across 7 bases. The CDR3 sequence is 16 residues long. Unmatched junction bases numbered 10, after V lost 0 bases and J lost 10 bases. Per germline, CDR1 SGHRS and CDR2 YFSETQ. The DNA for the CDR3 is TGCGCCAGCAGCTTGGGTGGGGACAGTCTTGTCTCACCCCTCCACTTT. Protein product: CASSLGGDSLVSPLHF. Complete variable domain (other parts from reference TRBV5-1 and TRBJ1-6): KAGVTQTPRYLIKTRGQQVTLSCSPISGHRSVSWYQQTPGQGLQFLFEYFSETQRNKGNFPGRFSGRQFSNSRSEMNVSTLELGDSALYLCASSLGGDSLVSPLHFGNGTRLTVT.

The CDR3 coding sequence is TGCGCCAGCAGCTTGGACAGTGTCTCTGGAAACACCATATATTTT. It encodes CASSLDSVSGNTIYF. The chain is built from TRBV5-1 and TRBJ1-3; D not resolved. The germline V gene has CDR1 SGHRS and CDR2 YFSETQ. The CDR3 is 15 amino acids. V was cut by 0 bases and J by 0 bases, with 7 bases left in between.

To note about this clone: One end of the junction is discordant with germline, which a read error may explain. The chain carries TRBV5-6 and TRBJ1-2, with 7 bases identical to TRBD1. CDR1 is SGHDT, CDR2 YYEEEE, per germline. This CDR3 has 14 residues. CDR3 loop: CASRLGQTSYGYTF. In nucleotides, the CDR3 is TGTGCCAGCAGGTTGGGACAGACCTCGTATGGCTACACCTTC.

This clone was detected once. The chain combines TRBV27 with TRBJ2-7; 9 nucleotides align to TRBD2. The V gene end was trimmed by 5 bases and the J gene end by 5 bases; junction bases not matched to a gene: 16. Looked up from germline, CDR1 is MNHEY and CDR2 is SMNVEV (reference sequence). The CDR3 has 17 amino acids. CDR3: CASSTTKVQREVHEQYF. The CDR3 DNA is TGTGCCAGCAGTACGACGAAGGTCCAGCGGGAGGTCCACGAGCAGTACTTC.

This sequence joins TRBV6-1 and TRBJ2-1; D not certain. With 7 bases removed from V and 8 bases from J, the gap between germline ends came to 15 bases. CDR3 size: 13 residues. CDR1 is MNHNS, CDR2 SASEGT, per germline. The CDR3, as DNA: TGTGCCAGCATCAAAGCCCTGGAAGATGAGCAGTTCTTC. Translated: CASIKALEDEQFF.

This clone was picked up one time. The V and J genes are TRBV7-9 and TRBJ1-5, with a tentative D call TRBD1 (5 bases). V was clipped by 8 bases and J by 4 bases, with 15 bases between them. The CDR3 contains 14 residues. Germline V CDR1 and CDR2: SEHNR, FQNEAQ (reference sequence). CDR3 in amino acids: CASGQGVGNQPQHF. Here the CDR3 DNA reads TGTGCCAGCGGTCAGGGTGTAGGAAATCAGCCCCAGCATTTT.

V usage is TRBV6-1 and J usage is TRBJ1-3, with 7 bases aligning to TRBD1. The V gene end was trimmed by 7 bases and the J gene end by 3 bases; junction bases not matched to a gene: 6. Germline assignment: CDR1 MNHNS and CDR2 SASEGT. This CDR3 has 14 amino acids. CDR3 protein: CASIKGASGNTIYF. The CDR3 bases are TGTGCCAGCATAAAGGGGGCGAGTGGAAACACCATATATTTT.

This chain uses TRBV5-4 with TRBJ1-4; weak D call: TRBD1 (5 bases). In germline, CDR1 is SGHNT, CDR2 YYREEE (reference sequence). Between the trimmed V and J ends, which lost 4 bases and 2 bases, there was a span of 15 bases. This CDR3 has 16 residues. The CDR3 spells CASSRRVQATNEKLFF. The CDR3 DNA reads TGTGCCAGCAGCCGCAGGGTCCAGGCTACTAATGAAAAACTGTTTTTT.

The rearrangement joins TRBV2 to TRBJ2-1; 11 nucleotides match TRBD1. Trimming removed 2 bases from V and 7 bases from J; junction bases left unmatched: 7. Per germline, CDR1 SNHLY and CDR2 FYNNEI. The CDR3 covers 16 residues. CDR3 sequence reads: CASSEFRTGGKNEQFF. The CDR3 region has the DNA TGTGCCAGCAGTGAATTCAGGACAGGGGGCAAGAATGAGCAGTTCTTC.

The chain employs TRBV6-5 and TRBJ1-1; D may be TRBD1 (5 bases). V gave up 6 bases and J gave up 0 bases, with 14 bases separating them. CDR1 and CDR2 from the germline V gene are MNHEY and SVGAGI. The CDR3 is 15 amino acids. CDR3 sequence: CASSHQRGLNTEAFF. CDR3 in DNA: TGTGCCAGCAGCCACCAGCGGGGCTTGAACACTGAAGCTTTCTTT.

The chain employs TRBV18 and TRBJ2-7, with TRBD2 matching over 8 bases. The CDR3 covers 16 residues. The V gene end was trimmed by 5 bases and the J gene end by 4 bases; junction bases not matched to a gene: 13. The germline CDR1 and CDR2 sequences are KGHSH and LQKENI. The CDR3 nucleotides are TGTGCCAGCTCATCAGGAAGCGGGAGCGGAAATTACGAGCAGTACTTC. Its protein is CASSSGSGSGNYEQYF.

The chain has TRBV28 and TRBJ1-1; D perhaps matches TRBD1 (5 bases). V lost 6 bases, J lost 1 base, and 12 bases lay in between. CDR3 length: 14 residues. Germline assignment: CDR1 MDHEN and CDR2 SYDVKM. DNA of the CDR3: TGTGCCAGCAGCCCGGAGGGACCGAACACTGAAGCTTTCTTT. Protein sequence: CASSPEGPNTEAFF.

The V and J genes are TRBV28 and TRBJ1-5; tentative D call: TRBD1 (5 bases). Germline loops: CDR1 MDHEN, CDR2 SYDVKM. Between the trimmed V and J ends, which lost 8 bases and 4 bases, there was a span of 18 bases. The length of the CDR3 is 15 residues. DNA for the CDR3: TGTGCCAGCCTCGATACAGGTTCGGGGAATCAGCCCCAGCATTTT. Amino acid sequence: CASLDTGSGNQPQHF. The complete variable domain, with remaining parts taken from reference TRBV28 and TRBJ1-5, reads DVKVTQSSRYLVKRTGEKVFLECVQDMDHENMFWYRQDPGLGLRLIYFSYDVKMKEKGDIPEGYSVSREKKERFSLILESASTNQTSMYLCASLDTGSGNQPQHFGDGTRLSIL.

The chain carries TRBV27 and TRBJ2-3; 8 nucleotides agree with TRBD1. CDR1 is MNHEY, CDR2 SMNVEV, per germline (reference sequence). Trimming cost V 8 bases and J 3 bases; bases outside gene matches: 10. The CDR3 has 15 residues. For the CDR3, the DNA is TGTGCCAGCTCCCGCAGGGGGCTGGGTACAGATACGCAGTATTTT. Its translation: CASSRRGLGTDTQYF.

V usage is TRBV9 and J usage is TRBJ2-5; 8 bases agree with TRBD2. The V segment lost 0 bases and the J segment 5 bases; nucleotides outside the gene matches: 9. Germline V lookup: CDR1 SGDLS, CDR2 YYNGEE. This CDR3 has 16 residues. The CDR3 DNA follows: TGTGCCAGCAGCGTAGTGGGGAGCGGGGGCCTTGAGACCCAGTACTTC. Translation: CASSVVGSGGLETQYF.